The source of this T cell receptor (beta chain) is a study of T cells after yellow fever vaccination. Study-level results: Peak timing came faster in the weaker secondary response, day 5 versus 15.

With respect to this clonotype: The antigen is undetermined.

Template-switching 5'RACE yielded the TCR cDNA; a universal primer site and UMIs were added in the process. TCRdb ran MiXCR on the 5' RACE reads and lists one entry per CDR3 protein. This table has about 320,000 distinct CDR3 sequences, 3.5% to 4.5% appearing once. With V trimmed by 0 bases and J by 7 bases, 7 bases remained unmatched. Germline-derived CDR1 and CDR2 are SEHNR and FQNEAQ (reference sequence). The CDR3 is 15 residues long. This chain joins TRBV7-9 and TRBJ1-2, with 8 bases lining up with TRBD1. Sequences were derived from PBMCs, sampled 15 days after the yellow fever booster vaccination. The receptor's source is a young man who received the YFV17D yellow fever vaccine. CDR3 sequence: CASSLAETRGLGYTF. Here the CDR3 DNA reads TGTGCCAGCAGCTTAGCGGAGACCAGGGGGCTTGGCTACACCTTC.